This T cell receptor (beta chain) was identified in a study of blood T cell repertoires in COVID-19. Study-level background: The samples span acute and convalescent COVID-19 from the United States, Italy and Spain. PBMCs, B-cell-depleted T cells, or T cells provided the cDNA or gDNA that made up the material.

TCRdb's table, derived via immunoSEQ multiplex PCR, lists solely in-frame clones and lacks some. This sample yields over 45,000 clones, of which approximately 80% are seen a single time; more than 7% belongs to the top ten. The CDR3 is 16 amino acids. Germline assignment: CDR1 PRHDT and CDR2 FYEKMQ (reference sequence). V lost 5 bases and J lost 9, with 20 bases in between. Material: peripheral blood. The sequence came from a man aged 55 to 69 with acute or convalescent COVID-19. V usage is TRBV13 and J usage is TRBJ1-6; weak D call: TRBD1 (5 bases). Here the CDR3 DNA reads TGTGCCAGCAGCAGACGGGACCCGGGGGTAAGTTCACCCCTCCACTTT. It translates to CASSRRDPGVSSPLHF.